The 15 T cell receptor beta chains listed next were all sequenced from one sample in a study of cytomegalovirus exposure and HLA in healthy donors. 60 Vbeta and 13 Jbeta primers were used in PCR. Libraries were prepared by immunoSEQ multiplex PCR; TCRdb keeps only in-frame clonotypes and omits some of them. This sample yields about 200,000 clones, of which approximately 79% are seen a single time; 1.7% belongs to the top ten. Sequencing was carried out using PBMCs. The receptors derive from a man in his fifties in good health and CMV-seronegative.

Remarks on this clone: Different DNA sequences within this sample yield the same CDR3. The V call is TRBV19, the J call TRBJ2-7, with 11 bases fitting TRBD2. Unmatched junction bases numbered 2, after V lost 1 base and J lost 3 bases. The CDR3 spans 15 residues. Germline CDR1 reads LNHDA; CDR2 reads SQIVND (reference sequence). The CDR3 coding sequence is TGTGCCAGTAGTATAGCGGGGACTAGCGGCTACGAGCAGTACTTC. Translating it yields CASSIAGTSGYEQYF.

The chain combines TRBV19 with TRBJ1-2; no clear D gene. V lost 0 bases to trimming and J lost 8 bases, with 7 bases between them. Germline-derived CDR1 and CDR2 are LNHDA and SQIVND (reference sequence). The CDR3 sequence is 12 residues long. The CDR3 sequence is CASSIDVAGYTF. The DNA for the CDR3 is TGTGCCAGTAGTATAGATGTAGCCGGCTACACCTTC.

This chain connects TRBV5-6 to TRBJ2-3, with D possibly matching TRBD2 (6 bases). The germline V and J ends were trimmed by 0 bases and 9 bases, with 17 bases remaining between them. This CDR3 spans 15 amino acids. Germline-derived CDR1 and CDR2 are SGHDT and YYEEEE. The CDR3 sequence is CASSLAGGGPWTQYF. CDR3 nucleotides: TGTGCCAGCAGCTTGGCTGGCGGAGGGCCGTGGACGCAGTATTTT.

The J gene is TRBJ1-6, the V gene TRBV27; 7 nucleotides line up with TRBD1. The CDR3 sequence is 17 residues long. Losses at the gene ends were 1 base for V and 7 bases for J; bases not matched to a gene: 10. Germline V lookup: CDR1 MNHEY, CDR2 SMNVEV (reference sequence). The CDR3 DNA reads TGTGCCAGCAGTTTATGGGTTTCCGGGACAGCAAATTCACCCCTCCACTTT. Protein sequence: CASSLWVSGTANSPLHF.

CDR3 coding DNA: TGCGCCAGCAGCTCATCACCGGGACAGGGGTACGAGCAGTACTTC. It is translated as CASSSSPGQGYEQYF. The J gene is TRBJ2-7, the V gene TRBV5-1, with 10 nucleotides matching TRBD1. The ends lost 3 bases at V and 4 bases at J; junction bases unmatched: 7. Looked up from germline, CDR1 is SGHRS and CDR2 is YFSETQ. The length of the CDR3 is 15 residues.

V and J are TRBV9 and TRBJ2-1, with TRBD2 matching over 7 bases. The length of the CDR3 is 15 residues. V was clipped by 0 bases and J by 7 bases; unmatched bases: 7. Germline CDR1 SGDLS, CDR2 YYNGEE. CDR3 sequence: CASSVDGQGGNEQFF. CDR3 DNA: TGTGCCAGCAGCGTAGATGGTCAGGGAGGGAATGAGCAGTTCTTC.

This CDR3 reads CASSISSGQGRVKNTEAFF. For the CDR3, the DNA is TGTGCCAGCAGCATAAGCTCGGGACAGGGCCGGGTGAAGAACACTGAAGCTTTCTTT. The rearrangement links TRBV5-5 to TRBJ1-1; 9 bases agree with TRBD1. The V gene's germline CDR1 is SGHKS and CDR2 YYEKEE (reference sequence). Trimming took 4 bases from V and 1 from J; bases not matched to a gene: 17. The CDR3 extends over 19 amino acids.

The V gene is TRBV7-8, the J gene TRBJ2-5, with 8 bases lining up with TRBD2. The CDR3 spans 16 residues. From germline, CDR1 is SGHVS and CDR2 FQNEAQ. The V and J ends lost 2 bases and 5 bases, in that order; junction bases with no gene match: 10. CDR3 nucleotide sequence: TGTGCCAGCAGCTTAACCAGCGGGAGAGAAGGGGAGACCCAGTACTTC. Protein product: CASSLTSGREGETQYF.

The table lists this clone with a few counts. V is TRBV6-5 and J is TRBJ1-1; perhaps TRBD1 as D (5 bases). Per germline, CDR1 MNHEY and CDR2 SVGAGI. The CDR3 sequence is 13 residues long. Trimming took off 5 bases at V and 3 bases at J, with 10 bases between the two ends. Here the CDR3 DNA reads TGTGCCAGCAGTACGAACAGGTACACTGAAGCTTTCTTT. Its translation: CASSTNRYTEAFF.

The J gene is TRBJ2-5, the V gene TRBV9; D is uncertain. The CDR3 is made up of 14 amino acids. The ends were cut back, 1 base at V and 5 bases at J, with 12 bases in the middle. Germline lookup yields CDR1 SGDLS and CDR2 YYNGEE. The CDR3 coding sequence is TGTGCCAGCAGCGTATCCCCGGGTGGGGAGACCCAGTACTTC. It codes for CASSVSPGGETQYF. The full variable domain, in which reference TRBV9 and TRBJ2-5 provide the parts outside the CDR3, is DSGVTQTPKHLITATGQRVTLRCSPRSGDLSVYWYQQSLDQGLQFLIQYYNGEERAKGNILERFSAQQFPDLHSELNLSSLELGDSALYFCASSVSPGGETQYFGPGTRLLVL.

V usage is TRBV27 and J usage is TRBJ2-2, with TRBD2 as a possible D gene (6 bases). Trimming pared 4 bases from V and 0 bases from J, leaving 12 bases between. Germline CDR1 and CDR2: MNHEY and SMNVEV (reference sequence). The CDR3 has 16 amino acids. As DNA, the CDR3 is TGTGCCAGCAGTTCTTGGGACTGGTCGAACACCGGGGAGCTGTTTTTT. The encoded protein is CASSSWDWSNTGELFF.

The genes are TRBV18 and TRBJ2-2; 10 bases map to TRBD1. The CDR3 is 16 amino acids. Germline trimming cut 0 bases from V and 5 bases from J; bases unmatched to any gene: 3. Germline lookup yields CDR1 KGHSH and CDR2 LQKENI. Here the CDR3 reads CASSPPGTGATGELFF. CDR3 coding DNA: TGTGCCAGCTCACCACCGGGGACAGGGGCGACCGGGGAGCTGTTTTTT.

This chain joins TRBV29-1 and TRBJ2-1; TRBD2 matches 11 bases. This CDR3 comprises 18 residues. Germline V lookup: CDR1 SQVTM, CDR2 ANQGSEA. V was clipped by 5 bases and J by 8 bases; unmatched bases: 20. Here the CDR3 DNA reads TGCAGCGTTTGGGAGGGACTAGCGGCTCTAGGGCGGCCTGATGAGCAGTTCTTC. Translating gives CSVWEGLAALGRPDEQFF.

J is TRBJ2-7 and V is TRBV5-1; possible D gene TRBD1, 7 bases. V lost 2 bases and J lost 1, with 13 bases in between. CDR1 is SGHRS and CDR2 is YFSETQ in the germline V gene. The CDR3 sequence is 15 residues long. The CDR3 DNA sequence: TGCGCCAGCAGCTTTCGCCAGGGGGGATCCTACGAGCAGTACTTC. This gives the protein CASSFRQGGSYEQYF.

In DNA, the CDR3 is TGTGCCAGCAGTTTTGGAGGTACTTACAATGAGCAGTTCTTC. Amino acids: CASSFGGTYNEQFF. The gene calls are TRBV27 and TRBJ2-1, with D possibly matching TRBD2 (5 bases). Germline V CDR1 and CDR2: MNHEY, SMNVEV (reference sequence). V lost 3 bases and J lost 4, with 10 bases in between. CDR3 length: 14 residues.